This is a list of T cell receptor beta chains from one sample in a study of T cell responses to AZD1222 COVID-19 vaccine. TCRdb keeps only in-frame clones here, not all; method: immunoSEQ multiplex PCR. The sample has about 150,000 clones; approximately 91% are singletons. The sample consisted of peripheral blood, taken after recovery from COVID-19. All receptors come from an adult who had recovered from COVID-19. The CDR3 runs from the conserved cysteine through the conserved F or W. The D gene is left open where the match is weak. Clone size is not always given. Where it is, it says once, few, many or a class for expanded clones.

V,J,size,D,DNA,CDR3
TRBV9,TRBJ2-6,NA,NA,TGTGCCAGCAGCCTTCAGGGCTCTGGGGCCAACGTCCTGACTTTC,CASSLQGSGANVLTF
TRBV19,TRBJ1-2,few,NA,TGTGCCAGTAGTATAGGAGCAGGAAAGTCGTTCGGCTACACCTTC,CASSIGAGKSFGYTF
TRBV28,TRBJ1-1,NA,NA,TGTGCCAGCAGTTCCCCCCTGGGTTGGAACACTGAAGCTTTCTTT,CASSSPLGWNTEAFF
TRBV12-3/TRBV12-4,TRBJ2-1,NA,TRBD2,TGTGCCAGCAGGGTAGCGGGAGGCCAGGAGCAGTTCTTC,CASRVAGGQEQFF
TRBV2,TRBJ1-4,NA,NA,TGTGCCAGCAGTGGGAACAGGGTAGCGGAAAAACTGTTTTTT,CASSGNRVAEKLFF
TRBV2,TRBJ1-1,NA,NA,TGTGCCAGCACCAAGGAAAAACAGGTGAACACTGAAGCTTTCTTT,CASTKEKQVNTEAFF
TRBV5-1,TRBJ2-7,NA,TRBD2,TGCGCCAGCAGCTTGGCGGGAGGGAGTTCCTACGAGCAGTACTTC,CASSLAGGSSYEQYF
TRBV4-2,TRBJ2-3,NA,TRBD1,TGTGCCAGCAGCCAGGACAGGGGGCAAGAAGATACGCAGTATTTT,CASSQDRGQEDTQYF
TRBV5-8,TRBJ1-1,few,NA,TGTGCCAGCAGCTTGTCTCCGGAAGCTTTCTTT,CASSLSPEAFF
TRBV9,TRBJ1-1,NA,NA,TGTGCCAGCAGCTCCACAGACCGGAACACTGAAGCTTTCTTT,CASSSTDRNTEAFF
TRBV19,TRBJ1-1,NA,TRBD1,TGTGCCAGTGTCCGAGACAGGGCAGGGGAAGCTTTCTTT,CASVRDRAGEAFF
TRBV27,TRBJ2-3,NA,NA,TGTGCCAGCAGTTTATCGTCTAGGGCCGCAGATACGCAGTATTTT,CASSLSSRAADTQYF
TRBV14,TRBJ1-3,NA,NA,TGTGCCAGCAGCCAAGGTGGGAACACCATATATTTT,CASSQGGNTIYF
TRBV27,TRBJ1-6,once,NA,TGTGCCAGCAGGACGGGACCACGTTTGTCACCCCTCCACTTT,CASRTGPRLSPLHF
TRBV7-9,TRBJ2-3,NA,TRBD1,TGTGCCAGCAGCTTGTGGACAGGTCCTAGCACAGATACGCAGTATTTT,CASSLWTGPSTDTQYF
TRBV5-1,TRBJ1-2,NA,NA,TGCGCCAGCAGCCACGGCAGTGCGGCAGACGTAGGCTATGGCTACACCTTC,CASSHGSAADVGYGYTF
TRBV19,TRBJ2-6,NA,TRBD1,TGTGCCAGCCTGTGGACAGGAAACTCCTACTCTGGGGCCAACGTCCTGACTTTC,CASLWTGNSYSGANVLTF
TRBV18,TRBJ2-1,NA,NA,TGTGCCAGCTCACCCGAGGGAGGGGGATACAATGAGCAGTTCTTC,CASSPEGGGYNEQFF
TRBV5-1,TRBJ2-2,NA,TRBD2,TGCGCCAGCAGCTTGGATCCGGGAGGGAACACCGGGGAGCTGTTTTTT,CASSLDPGGNTGELFF
TRBV10-3,TRBJ2-6,NA,NA,TGTGCCATCAGTTCTCGACAGATCTCTGGGGCCAACGTCCTGACTTTC,CAISSRQISGANVLTF
TRBV5-1,TRBJ1-1,NA,NA,TGCGCCAGCAGCGTGGGACTCCCGTCCGACACTGAAGCTTTCTTT,CASSVGLPSDTEAFF
TRBV19,TRBJ2-1,NA,TRBD2,TGTGCCAGTAGTGAGGGACTAGCGGGAAATGAGCAGTTCTTC,CASSEGLAGNEQFF
TRBV7-2,TRBJ1-3,NA,NA,TGTGCCAGCAGTTCGGGACTTCCGAGCTCTGGAAACACCATATATTTT,CASSSGLPSSGNTIYF
TRBV19,TRBJ1-6,once,NA,TGTGCCAGTAGTATAGGGGAGAATTCACCCCTCCACTTT,CASSIGENSPLHF
TRBV16,TRBJ1-5,once,TRBD1,TGTGCCAGCAGTCGACAGGGTCAGCCCCAGCATTTT,CASSRQGQPQHF
TRBV5-1,TRBJ2-7,few,TRBD1,TGCGCCAGCAGCTTGGACGGGACAGGGTTAATCTACGAGCAGTACTTC,CASSLDGTGLIYEQYF